These T cell receptor beta chains were read from a single sample in a study of blood T cell repertoires in COVID-19. Assay used: immunoSEQ multiplex PCR; TCRdb lists only in-frame clones, some missing. The sample holds a few hundred thousand clones, about 85% seen once. Sample: PBMCs or T cells enriched from blood (not recorded which). The receptor set was obtained from a woman between 25 and 40 years old who had recovered from COVID-19. Each CDR3 is given with its conserved first and last residue. D genes are given only for firm matches. Not every row has a clone size; where given, it reads once, few, many or a size class.

-,-,TRBJ1-5,TRBV25-1,CASSGGGLRRNQPQHF,TGTGCCAGCAGTGGGGGGGGGTTACGTCGCAATCAGCCCCAGCATTTT
-,once,TRBJ1-3,TRBV27,CASSNILSGAIYF,TGTGCCAGCAGTAATATCCTCAGTGGAGCCATATATTTT
TRBD1,-,TRBJ2-1,TRBV19,CASRGQGLVQFF,TGTGCCAGTAGAGGACAGGGTCTTGTGCAGTTCTTC
TRBD2,-,TRBJ2-5,TRBV6-6,CATEGGEETQYF,TGTGCCACCGAGGGAGGGGAAGAGACCCAGTACTTC
-,-,TRBJ2-1,TRBV5-1,CASSHGGQLMYNEQFF,TGCGCCAGCAGTCATGGTGGGCAGCTTATGTACAATGAGCAGTTCTTC
TRBD1,-,TRBJ1-4,TRBV6-5,CASRWTGVNEKLFF,TGTGCCAGCAGGTGGACAGGGGTTAATGAAAAACTGTTTTTT
-,-,TRBJ1-6,TRBV18,CASSPRDLGGSPLHF,TGTGCCAGCTCTCCCCGGGACTTAGGTGGTTCACCCCTCCACTTT
TRBD2,-,TRBJ2-1,TRBV9,CASSTQLASSGSPYNEQFF,TGTGCCAGCAGCACCCAACTCGCTTCCAGCGGGAGTCCCTACAATGAGCAGTTCTTC
-,-,TRBJ1-2,TRBV7-2,CASRSYGYTF,TGTGCCAGCAGGAGCTATGGCTACACCTTC
TRBD1,-,TRBJ1-5,TRBV3-1/TRBV3-2,CATGDSPNQPQHF,TGTGCCACCGGGGACAGCCCCAATCAGCCCCAGCATTTT
-,-,TRBJ1-6,TRBV5-5,CASSSQGYNSPLHF,TGTGCCAGCAGCTCCCAGGGGTATAATTCACCCCTCCACTTT
TRBD2,few,TRBJ2-1,TRBV11-2,CASSYIAGSYNEQFF,TGTGCCAGCAGCTATATAGCGGGGTCCTACAATGAGCAGTTCTTC
TRBD1,-,TRBJ1-1,TRBV18,CASSRRTGGPYTEAFF,TGTGCCAGCTCGCGGCGAACAGGGGGTCCGTACACTGAAGCTTTCTTT
TRBD1,once,TRBJ2-2,TRBV19,CASRQRETGFTGELFF,TGTGCCAGCCGTCAGAGGGAGACAGGGTTCACCGGGGAGCTGTTTTTT
-,-,TRBJ1-3,TRBV3-1/TRBV3-2,CASSPHAGSGNTIYF,TGTGCCAGCAGCCCACATGCAGGGTCTGGAAACACCATATATTTT
-,once,TRBJ2-5,TRBV29-1,CSVNSRGGIQETQYF,TGCAGCGTGAACTCCCGAGGGGGAATCCAAGAGACCCAGTACTTC
TRBD1,-,TRBJ1-3,TRBV18,CASSPPGQGSGNTIYF,TGTGCCAGCTCACCTCCGGGACAGGGCTCTGGAAACACCATATATTTT
-,-,TRBJ2-7,TRBV3-1/TRBV3-2,CASSHPGVSSYEQYF,TGTGCCAGCAGCCATCCCGGGGTTTCCTCCTACGAGCAGTACTTC
TRBD2,-,TRBJ2-7,TRBV30,CAWEKTSGTYEQYF,TGTGCCTGGGAGAAGACTAGCGGCACCTACGAGCAGTACTTC
-,-,TRBJ2-3,TRBV4-1,CASSEDFLRTDTQYF,TGCGCCAGCAGTGAAGACTTCCTTAGGACAGATACGCAGTATTTT
-,-,TRBJ2-5,TRBV7-2,CASSQDSSETQYF,TGTGCCAGCAGCCAAGACAGTTCGGAGACCCAGTACTTC
TRBD1,-,TRBJ2-7,TRBV5-6,CASSTGTGLYEQYF,TGTGCCAGCAGCACAGGGACAGGGCTTTACGAGCAGTACTTC
TRBD2,-,TRBJ2-5,TRBV3-1/TRBV3-2,CASAGVAGQETQYF,TGTGCCAGCGCGGGGGTAGCTGGTCAAGAGACCCAGTACTTC
-,-,TRBJ2-7,TRBV7-9,CASSPKPSYEQYF,TGTGCCAGCAGCCCAAAGCCCTCCTACGAGCAGTACTTC
TRBD1,-,TRBJ1-3,TRBV9,CASSVATGDRASPRLRVTIYF,TGTGCCAGCAGCGTAGCTACAGGAGACAGGGCCTCCCCTCGGCTCCGAGTCACCATATATTTT
-,few,TRBJ2-2,TRBV5-1,CASSLGRGDTGELFF,TGCGCCAGCAGCTTGGGCAGGGGGGACACCGGGGAGCTGTTTTTT
-,-,TRBJ1-1,TRBV6-5,CASREGPNTEAFF,TGTGCCAGCAGGGAGGGCCCAAACACTGAAGCTTTCTTT
-,-,TRBJ1-1,TRBV27,CASSSTAQVFF,TGTGCCAGCAGTTCCACCGCCCAGGTTTTCTTT
-,-,TRBJ2-1,TRBV19,CASSESGQLYNEQFF,TGTGCCAGTAGTGAATCCGGACAGTTATACAATGAGCAGTTCTTC
TRBD1,-,TRBJ1-1,TRBV2,CASSAAQTGGLRNTEAFF,TGTGCCAGCAGTGCCGCCCAGACAGGGGGCTTGAGGAACACTGAAGCTTTCTTT
-,-,TRBJ1-5,TRBV25-1,CASSDSGSNQPQHF,TGTGCCAGCAGTGACTCCGGTTCGAATCAGCCCCAGCATTTT
-,-,TRBJ1-2,TRBV3-1/TRBV3-2,CASSQAPDTSGYTF,TGTGCCAGCAGCCAAGCTCCGGACACTTCTGGCTACACCTTC
-,-,TRBJ2-3,TRBV10-1,CASSESTASGTDTQYF,TGCGCCAGCAGTGAGTCAACTGCCTCGGGCACAGATACGCAGTATTTT
TRBD2,-,TRBJ2-4,TRBV15,CATSRDLGLAAGENIQYF,TGTGCCACCAGCAGAGATCTCGGTCTAGCGGCTGGCGAAAACATTCAGTACTTC
-,-,TRBJ1-2,TRBV18,CASSRQDNYGYTF,TGTGCCAGCTCACGTCAGGATAACTATGGCTACACCTTC
TRBD1,-,TRBJ2-7,TRBV28,CASSLGRGQGTYEQYF,TGTGCCAGCAGTTTAGGAAGAGGACAGGGAACCTACGAGCAGTACTTC
-,-,TRBJ1-4,TRBV7-9,CASSLRGYAEKLFF,TGTGCCAGCAGCTTACGGGGGTACGCTGAAAAACTGTTTTTT
-,-,TRBJ2-7,TRBV10-2,CASSEGSSYEQYF,TGCGCCAGCAGTGAGGGCAGCTCCTACGAGCAGTACTTC
TRBD1,once,TRBJ1-2,TRBV6-5,CASSQGGMRYGYTF,TGTGCCAGCAGTCAGGGGGGAATGAGGTATGGCTACACCTTC
TRBD1,-,TRBJ2-1,TRBV24-1,CATSPGQGAYNEQFF,TGTGCCACCAGTCCGGGACAGGGGGCGTACAATGAGCAGTTCTTC
TRBD1,-,TRBJ2-3,TRBV5-1,CASSLAGTATDTQYF,TGCGCCAGCAGCTTGGCCGGGACAGCCACAGATACGCAGTATTTT
-,-,TRBJ1-4,TRBV4-3,CASSQNGEKLFF,TGCGCCAGCAGCCAAAACGGTGAAAAACTGTTTTTT
-,-,TRBJ2-7,TRBV11-2,CASSLIRGKSYEQYF,TGTGCCAGCAGCTTAATAAGGGGGAAATCCTACGAGCAGTACTTC
-,-,TRBJ1-1,TRBV11-2,CASSLVSGGTGEAFF,TGTGCCAGCAGCTTAGTGTCGGGCGGCACAGGTGAAGCTTTCTTT
TRBD1,-,TRBJ1-2,TRBV7-9,CASSLAGGQGQHYGYTF,TGTGCCAGCAGCTTAGCGGGGGGACAGGGACAGCACTATGGCTACACCTTC
-,-,TRBJ1-3,TRBV6-6,CASSPAGGSDDFRSTIYF,TGTGCCAGCAGTCCAGCGGGGGGCTCCGACGATTTCCGGAGCACCATATATTTT
TRBD1,-,TRBJ1-2,TRBV5-1,CASSLWTGVNAGSGYTF,TGCGCCAGCAGCTTGTGGACAGGAGTCAATGCGGGATCTGGCTACACCTTC